This T cell receptor beta chain was retrieved from a study of blood T cell repertoires in COVID-19. Study as a whole: COVID-19 samples, acute and convalescent, were from the United States, Italy and Spain. T cells, B-cell-depleted T cells, or PBMCs supplied cDNA or gDNA.

The germline V gene encodes CDR1 SGHVS and CDR2 FNYEAQ. The CDR3 runs 17 residues. J was trimmed by 0 bases and V by 1 base; bases with no gene match: 7. The authors' processing: Amplifying reference gene primers gave estimates of nucleated cell counts. The method was immunoSEQ multiplex PCR; TCRdb's version includes in-frame clones alone and lacks a portion of them. Clone size and V and J calls were adopted from that table, with D and trimming inferred from the DNA. The sample lists about 15,000 clones, around three quarters occurring once. The TCR sequence derives from a man in his 70s with active or convalescent COVID-19. Sample: peripheral blood. This rearrangement joins TRBV7-6 to TRBJ2-3; 7 bases fit TRBD1. The CDR3 nucleotides are TGTGCCAGCAGCTTAGACCACGGACAGGCAAGCACAGATACGCAGTATTTT. Translation gives CASSLDHGQASTDTQYF.